The source of this T cell receptor beta chain is a study of T cells after yellow fever vaccination. Overall study results and limits: Most clones from primary vaccination were detected again post-booster (roughly 96% CD4, 88% CD8).

TCR cDNA was made by 5'RACE template switching, adding a universal primer site and UMIs. One entry per CDR3 protein results from TCRdb running MiXCR on the 5' RACE reads. The sample consists of about 400,000 distinct CDR3 sequences, 6.2% of them appearing once. Trimming removed 1 base from V and 1 base from J, with 10 bases in between. CDR1 is LNHNV and CDR2 is YYDKDF in the germline V gene (reference sequence). The CDR3 extends over 16 amino acids. This clonotype appeared a few times. Its cognate antigen is unknown. This sequence joins TRBV15 and TRBJ2-2, with D perhaps TRBD2 (5 bases). This clonotype was sampled from a man aged 30-40 years who received the YFV17D yellow fever vaccine. Sequenced material: PBMCs, taken 5 days after the yellow fever booster vaccination. The CDR3 nucleotides read TGTGCCACCAGCAGAGTTGGGAGCTTGAACACCGGGGAGCTGTTTTTT. It encodes CATSRVGSLNTGELFF.